The source of this T cell receptor (beta chain) is a study of blood T cell repertoires in COVID-19. V was pared by 4 bases and J by 3 bases, with 7 bases between. The length of the CDR3 is 13 residues. The V gene's germline CDR1 is LGHDT and CDR2 YNNKEL (reference sequence). Here immunoSEQ multiplex PCR was the method, and the copy in TCRdb shows in-frame clones only, minus some. Of 100,000 to 150,000 clones in the sample, about 87% are singletons; the top ten hold around a tenth. The TCR originated in a man in his forties or fifties with acute or convalescent COVID-19. What was sequenced was peripheral blood. This rearrangement joins TRBV3-1 (or the pseudogene TRBV3-2) to TRBJ1-5, with a weak D call TRBD1 (5 bases). CDR3 amino acids: CASSRQPNQPQHF. DNA of the CDR3: TGTGCCAGCAGCCGACAGCCCAATCAGCCCCAGCATTTT.